The rows below give T cell receptor beta chains drawn from one sample of a study of cytomegalovirus exposure and HLA in healthy donors. The protocol was immunoSEQ multiplex PCR, while the TCRdb copy is restricted to in-frame clones and leaves out a portion. The table has over 150,000 clones, about 80% seen once; the top ten hold about 3%. The sequenced sample was PBMCs. The receptors stem from a woman under 30 in good health and CMV-seropositive. CDR3s include the opening cysteine and the closing phenylalanine or tryptophan. D genes are given only for firm matches. Some rows have no size entry. The others give once, few or many, or a class for an expanded clone.

.,TRBV2,14,.,TRBJ1-2,CASRLTDANYGYTF,TGTGCCAGCAGATTGACAGACGCTAACTATGGCTACACCTTC
TRBD2,TRBV11-2,9,.,TRBJ2-1,CAAAGGRVF,TGTGCCGCCGCGGGGGGCCGGGTCTTC
TRBD2,TRBV6-1,16,.,TRBJ2-4,CASSEAVPSGVDIQYF,TGTGCCAGCAGTGAAGCGGTTCCTAGCGGGGTGGACATTCAGTACTTC
.,TRBV13,14,.,TRBJ2-3,CASSSKKGADTQYF,TGTGCCAGCAGCTCAAAAAAGGGGGCAGATACGCAGTATTTT
.,TRBV29-1,12,.,TRBJ2-1,CSVEAGDNEQFF,TGCAGCGTTGAAGCGGGGGACAATGAGCAGTTCTTC
TRBD2,TRBV6-1,14,.,TRBJ2-3,CASSARGKAGGPDF,TGTGCCAGCAGTGCACGGGGAAAAGCGGGGGGGCCTGATTTT
.,TRBV6-1,17,.,TRBJ1-2,CASSEALLWGRDYGYTF,TGTGCCAGCAGTGAAGCGCTTCTGTGGGGGCGCGACTATGGCTACACCTTC
TRBD2,TRBV13,14,.,TRBJ2-1,CASGERGVGNEQFF,TGTGCCAGCGGGGAGCGGGGGGTAGGTAATGAGCAGTTCTTC
TRBD1,TRBV5-1,13,.,TRBJ1-2,CASRRGQGDGYTF,TGCGCCAGCAGGAGAGGACAGGGAGATGGCTACACCTTC
.,TRBV10-1,17,.,TRBJ2-5,CASSESTGTGGGETQYF,TGCGCCAGCAGTGAGTCGACAGGAACAGGGGGAGGGGAGACCCAGTACTTC
TRBD1,TRBV19,14,.,TRBJ2-7,CATTPTGGSYEQYF,TGTGCCACTACCCCGACAGGGGGATCCTACGAGCAGTACTTC
TRBD1,TRBV5-6,15,.,TRBJ2-7,CASSLVGDSRYEQYF,TGTGCCAGCAGCTTGGTCGGGGACAGCCGCTACGAGCAGTACTTC
.,TRBV7-9,14,.,TRBJ1-3,CASSSIGGGNTIYF,TGTGCCAGCAGCTCCATCGGGGGTGGAAACACCATATATTTT
.,TRBV18,15,.,TRBJ1-3,CASSPGEQMGNTIYF,TGTGCCAGCTCACCCGGGGAACAAATGGGAAACACCATATATTTT
TRBD2,TRBV11-2,15,.,TRBJ2-7,CASSFVAGGDYEQYF,TGTGCCAGCAGCTTCGTAGCGGGGGGCGACTACGAGCAGTACTTC
TRBD1,TRBV19,15,.,TRBJ1-5,CASSIDRDRGLSQHF,TGTGCCAGTAGTATCGACCGGGACAGGGGTTTGTCCCAGCATTTT
TRBD1,TRBV2,12,.,TRBJ1-1,CASSQDRGEAFF,TGTGCCAGCAGCCAGGACAGGGGTGAAGCTTTCTTT
TRBD1,TRBV6-5,15,.,TRBJ1-5,CASNPGTGGYQPQHF,TGTGCCAGCAACCCCGGGACAGGGGGCTATCAGCCCCAGCATTTT
TRBD1,TRBV27,16,.,TRBJ1-1,CASSRGTGGGIRTAFF,TGTGCCAGCAGTCGAGGGACAGGGGGCGGAATCAGAACCGCTTTCTTT
.,TRBV28,11,.,TRBJ1-6,CASSRSSPLHF,TGTGCCAGCAGCCGGAGTTCACCCCTCCACTTT
.,TRBV6-5,14,once,TRBJ2-7,CASSYSEGRYEQYF,TGTGCCAGCAGTTACTCGGAGGGGAGGTACGAGCAGTACTTC
.,TRBV18,13,.,TRBJ2-7,CASSPPVSYEQYF,TGTGCCAGCTCACCACCGGTGAGCTACGAGCAGTACTTC
.,TRBV7-9,15,.,TRBJ1-1,CASSLESNVNTEAFF,TGTGCCAGCAGCTTAGAGAGCAATGTGAACACTGAAGCTTTCTTT
.,TRBV9,16,.,TRBJ2-6,CASIPGHRSGANVLTF,TGTGCCAGCATTCCAGGTCACCGCTCGGGGGCCAACGTCCTGACTTTC
TRBD1,TRBV19,15,.,TRBJ2-2,CASIGQGAITGELFF,TGTGCCAGTATTGGGCAGGGGGCGATCACCGGGGAGCTGTTTTTT
.,TRBV29-1,14,.,TRBJ1-1,CSVARQVANTEAFF,TGCAGCGTTGCCCGACAGGTCGCGAACACTGAAGCTTTCTTT
.,TRBV5-1,13,.,TRBJ2-3,CASSVNLGDTQYF,TGCGCCAGCAGCGTAAACCTCGGTGATACGCAGTATTTT
TRBD1,TRBV2,14,.,TRBJ2-1,CASSEWGQGGEQFF,TGTGCCAGCAGTGAATGGGGACAGGGGGGTGAGCAGTTCTTC
TRBD2,TRBV5-1,17,.,TRBJ2-5,CASRFQTSGGFGETQYF,TGCGCCAGCAGATTCCAGACTAGCGGGGGGTTCGGTGAGACCCAGTACTTC
.,TRBV9,14,.,TRBJ2-3,CASSGKEGADTQYF,TGTGCCAGCAGCGGCAAAGAGGGGGCAGATACGCAGTATTTT
.,TRBV4-1,14,once,TRBJ2-5,CASSQDSLEETQYF,TGCGCCAGCAGCCAAGATAGCCTAGAAGAGACCCAGTACTTC
.,TRBV7-3,14,.,TRBJ2-1,CASSLTHTGNEQFF,TGTGCCAGCAGCTTAACCCACACGGGCAATGAGCAGTTCTTC
.,TRBV2,12,.,TRBJ2-1,CANLAVSDEQFF,TGTGCCAACTTAGCGGTATCCGATGAGCAGTTCTTC
TRBD1,TRBV2,13,.,TRBJ1-1,CASRDRANTEAFF,TGTGCCAGCAGAGACAGGGCGAACACTGAAGCTTTCTTT
.,TRBV19,12,once,TRBJ1-1,CASSFGSSEAFF,TGTGCCAGTAGTTTCGGTAGCTCTGAAGCTTTCTTT
.,TRBV7-3,13,once,TRBJ2-1,CASSLQGRVEQFF,TGTGCCAGCAGCTTACAGGGTAGGGTGGAGCAGTTCTTC
.,TRBV5-1,14,.,TRBJ2-5,CASSTQVNQETQYF,TGCGCCAGCAGCACACAGGTAAACCAAGAGACCCAGTACTTC
TRBD2,TRBV4-3,18,.,TRBJ2-3,CASSQDYTSGGEADTQYF,TGCGCCAGCAGCCAAGATTATACTAGCGGGGGGGAGGCAGATACGCAGTATTTT
.,TRBV5-8,16,.,TRBJ1-6,CASSKLATGKVTPLHF,TGTGCCAGCAGCAAGCTTGCGACAGGCAAAGTGACACCCCTCCACTTT
.,TRBV27,14,.,TRBJ1-6,CASSHGGESRPLHF,TGTGCCAGCAGCCATGGGGGGGAGAGTAGGCCCCTCCACTTT
.,TRBV18,15,.,TRBJ1-1,CASSLAKGGNTEAFF,TGTGCCAGCTCACTGGCGAAAGGGGGGAACACTGAAGCTTTCTTT
.,TRBV5-6,15,.,TRBJ1-4,CASSSWSRGNEKLFF,TGTGCCAGCAGCTCCTGGTCCCGGGGAAATGAAAAACTGTTTTTT
.,TRBV5-1,12,.,TRBJ1-2,CASSRENWGYTF,TGCGCCAGCAGCCGCGAAAACTGGGGCTACACCTTC
.,TRBV7-9,15,.,TRBJ1-5,CASSLGGGGNQPQHF,TGTGCCAGCAGCTTGGGAGGTGGCGGCAATCAGCCCCAGCATTTT
.,TRBV5-6,14,.,TRBJ1-5,CASSFLGSNQPQHF,TGTGCCAGCAGCTTCCTCGGGTCTAATCAGCCCCAGCATTTT
.,TRBV7-3,16,.,TRBJ2-3,CASSLVKNSHTDTQYF,TGTGCCAGCAGCTTAGTTAAGAACAGCCACACAGATACGCAGTATTTT
.,TRBV9,14,.,TRBJ1-3,CASSPEAGVYTIYF,TGTGCCAGCAGCCCTGAGGCTGGCGTATACACCATATATTTT
.,TRBV9,14,.,TRBJ2-7,CASSASAGTYEQYF,TGTGCCAGCAGCGCCTCAGCCGGGACCTACGAGCAGTACTTC
.,TRBV18,13,.,TRBJ1-1,CASSREGDTEAFF,TGTGCCAGCTCCCGGGAGGGTGACACTGAAGCTTTCTTT
TRBD1,TRBV7-8,15,.,TRBJ2-7,CASSSGQGTTYEQYF,TGTGCCAGCAGCTCCGGACAGGGGACCACCTACGAGCAGTACTTC
.,TRBV6-1,14,.,TRBJ1-5,CASSRQQPNQPQHF,TGTGCCAGCAGCAGACAGCAGCCTAATCAGCCCCAGCATTTT
.,TRBV9,15,.,TRBJ2-3,CASSELERKTDTQYF,TGTGCCAGCAGTGAGCTAGAGCGGAAAACAGATACGCAGTATTTT
.,TRBV11-1,14,.,TRBJ2-2,CASSPQGLTGELFF,TGTGCCAGCAGCCCCCAGGGGTTGACCGGGGAGCTGTTTTTT